What follows is one T cell receptor (beta chain) and its context. Its cognate antigen is unknown. These data belong to a study of cytomegalovirus exposure and HLA in healthy donors. Background on the study: Unique TCRs numbering some 80 million, obtained from HLA-typed donors, made up an early data release. Study results and caveats: Compared with the roughly 700-donor mean, an Asian-associated ancestry cluster reportedly had fewer N-insertions, according to a later analysis.

Trimming took 5 bases from V and 9 from J; bases not matched to a gene: 11. Germline CDR1 is SQVTM and CDR2 is ANQGSEA. CDR3 size: 15 residues. The PCR made use of 60 Vbeta and 13 Jbeta primers. Using immunoSEQ multiplex PCR, the repertoire was profiled, and TCRdb retains in-frame clones only, with some absent. The data contain roughly 120,000 clones, 80% to 85% of them singletons. The TCR sequence derives from a woman younger than 45 in good health and CMV-seronegative. This chain joins TRBV29-1 and TRBJ2-1; 12 bases line up with TRBD2. The sample was PBMCs. The DNA of the CDR3 is TGCAGCGTTATCTTCCTAGCGGGAGGGGAGGGTGAGCAGTTCTTC. Protein product: CSVIFLAGGEGEQFF.